This TCR beta chain was captured by sequencing in a study of CD8 T cells in ankylosing spondylitis. The table lists this clonotype with a few counts. Its matching antigen is unknown. General observations from the study: Among TCR beta sequences, a motif of under ten highly homologous variants appeared characteristic of ankylosing spondylitis blood. Clones linked to the disease showed a CD8+ phenotype. They occurred at relatively low frequencies in peripheral blood. From matched ankylosing spondylitis synovial fluid, disease-linked clones were reportedly recovered at significantly enriched levels.

The TCR beta libraries were generated through quantitative 5'-RACE incorporating molecular barcodes. TCRdb analysed the 5' RACE reads with MiXCR anew, one entry per CDR3 protein. Here the sample spans roughly 700,000 distinct CDR3 sequences, around 17% being singletons. This receptor was taken from a male donor with ankylosing spondylitis. The sequencing input was blood, either unsorted or a sorted T cell fraction (not recorded which).

In nucleotides, the CDR3 is TGCGCCAGCAGCCTGGGGGACAGGGAAAACATTCAGTACTTC. Protein sequence: CASSLGDRENIQYF. V gene TRBV4-3 combines with J gene TRBJ2-4; 9 positions agree with TRBD1. This CDR3 has 14 amino acids. The germline gives CDR1 LGHNA, CDR2 YSLEER. V lost 4 bases, J lost 5 bases, and 3 bases stayed unmatched.